The 15 T cell receptor beta chains given below trace back to one sample, sequenced in a study of blood T cell repertoires in COVID-19. Repertoires were generated with immunoSEQ multiplex PCR, while TCRdb's copy carries only in-frame clones and drops some. The sample has 100,000 to 150,000 clones, around nine tenths seen once; the top ten hold approximately 4.5%. Input material: peripheral blood. The source of these receptors is a man in his fifties or sixties with COVID-19, enrolled during active disease.

The chain combines TRBV6-1 with TRBJ1-6; perhaps TRBD1 as D (6 bases). The V and J ends lost 2 bases and 6 bases respectively, with 11 bases between them. CDR3 size: 15 residues. Germline V lookup: CDR1 MNHNS, CDR2 SASEGT. The CDR3 spells CASSESGQPNSPLHF. CDR3 nucleotides: TGTGCCAGCAGTGAATCAGGACAGCCTAATTCACCCCTCCACTTT.

The rearrangement joins TRBV9 to TRBJ1-5; D perhaps matches TRBD1 (6 bases). Germline values: CDR1 SGDLS, CDR2 YYNGEE. Trimming stripped 4 bases from V and 0 bases from J, with 11 bases between. This CDR3 has 15 amino acids. The CDR3 here is CASSSGQSSNQPQHF. CDR3 DNA sequence: TGTGCCAGCAGCTCTGGACAGTCTAGCAATCAGCCCCAGCATTTT.

The rearrangement uses TRBV7-6 and TRBJ1-3; maybe TRBD1 (5 bases). V dropped 3 bases and J dropped 0 bases, with 15 bases sitting between them. The CDR3 has 17 residues. Germline V CDR1 and CDR2: SGHVS, FNYEAQ. CDR3 region: CASSLATAASSGNTIYF. The CDR3 region has the DNA TGTGCCAGCAGCTTGGCGACAGCCGCTAGCTCTGGAAACACCATATATTTT.

J is TRBJ2-7 and V is TRBV28; D uncertain. Germline assignment: CDR1 MDHEN and CDR2 SYDVKM. This CDR3 has 9 amino acids. V was trimmed by 5 bases and J by 12 bases, leaving 8 bases between them. CDR3 in amino acids: CASSTYRYF. CDR3 sequence (DNA): TGTGCCAGCAGTACCTACCGGTACTTC.

This chain links TRBV11-2 with TRBJ1-4; D might be TRBD1 (5 bases). Trimming left V 5 bases short and J 0 bases short, with 13 bases between. The CDR3 spans 16 residues. Germline V CDR1 and CDR2: SGHAT, FQNNGV. This CDR3 reads CASSPGHLATNEKLFF. The CDR3 DNA follows: TGTGCCAGCAGCCCTGGACACCTGGCAACTAATGAAAAACTGTTTTTT.

This clone was picked up a small number of times. The genes are TRBV2 and TRBJ2-7; 7 positions match TRBD2. J lost 2 bases, V lost 6 bases, and 7 bases had no gene match. Per germline, CDR1 SNHLY and CDR2 FYNNEI. The CDR3 spans 14 residues. CDR3 sequence (DNA): TGTGCCAGCAGGTTATTAGCGGGTGCCTACGAGCAGTACTTC. It codes for CASRLLAGAYEQYF. Combining the CDR3 with reference TRBV2 and TRBJ2-7 gives the whole variable domain EPEVTQTPSHQVTQMGQEVILRCVPISNHLYFYWYRQILGQKVEFLVSFYNNEISEKSEIFDDQFSVERPDGSNFTLKIRSTKLEDSAMYFCASRLLAGAYEQYFGPGTRLTVT.

The J gene is TRBJ1-6, the V gene TRBV30, with 7 bases lining up with TRBD1. V shed 5 bases, J shed 15 bases, and the junction held 7 bases outside the gene matches. Per germline, CDR1 GTSNPN and CDR2 SVGIG (reference sequence). CDR3 length: 11 amino acids. The CDR3 spells CAWQTGQVLHF. CDR3 DNA sequence: TGTGCCTGGCAGACAGGGCAGGTCCTCCACTTT.

The chain employs TRBV5-1 and TRBJ1-4; 12 bases are shared with TRBD1. The germline CDR1 and CDR2 sequences are SGHRS and YFSETQ. V was clipped by 3 bases and J by 8 bases; unmatched bases: 11. The CDR3 runs to 17 residues. DNA for the CDR3: TGCGCCAGCAGCTCGGGGGACAGGGGGCCCGGGGAGGAAAAACTGTTTTTT. It codes for CASSSGDRGPGEEKLFF.

The chain uses TRBV10-3 and TRBJ1-1, with a possible D match to TRBD1 (6 bases). Looked up from germline, CDR1 is ENHRY and CDR2 is SYGVKD. V lost 3 bases and J lost 0, with 17 bases in between. The CDR3 runs 17 residues. In nucleotides, the CDR3 is TGTGCCATCAGTGAAAGGGGGGAGGGGCTGATGAACACTGAAGCTTTCTTT. The encoded protein is CAISERGEGLMNTEAFF.

V and J are TRBV2 and TRBJ1-5; no reliable D call. Germline lookup yields CDR1 SNHLY and CDR2 FYNNEI. The CDR3 runs to 14 residues. Trimming cost V 6 bases and J 3 bases, with 12 bases left between them. DNA of the CDR3: TGTGCCAGCAGGGAGTCTATATCCAATCAGCCCCAGCATTTT. Its translation is CASRESISNQPQHF.

This chain connects TRBV7-2 to TRBJ2-5; possibly TRBD1 for D (10 bases). CDR1 and CDR2 from the germline V gene are SGHTA and FQGNSA. This CDR3 has 18 residues. The V and J ends lost 6 bases and 5 bases respectively, with 28 bases between them. The CDR3 here is CASSPVGQGLAGTETQYF. CDR3 bases: TGTGCCAGCAGTCCTGTGGGACAGGGGCTAGCGGGGACGGAGACCCAGTACTTC.

The rearrangement links TRBV6-1 to TRBJ1-4; D possibly corresponds to TRBD1 (5 bases). Germline CDR1 MNHNS, CDR2 SASEGT. Trimming removed 3 bases from V and 4 bases from J, with 9 bases in between. The CDR3 contains 14 residues. CDR3 sequence (DNA): TGTGCCAGCAGTGACAGGGTGTTTAATGAAAAACTGTTTTTT. Its translation: CASSDRVFNEKLFF.

This clone was seen just once. The chain employs TRBV10-1 and TRBJ1-6; D is possibly TRBD1 (5 bases). The V and J ends lost 8 bases and 10 bases respectively, with 15 bases between them. Germline V gene sequence: CDR1 WNHNN, CDR2 SYGVQD (reference sequence). The CDR3 contains 13 residues. CDR3 region: CASPERQRSPLHF. CDR3 DNA sequence: TGCGCCAGCCCAGAAAGACAGAGGTCACCCCTCCACTTT.

The chain is built from TRBV10-3 and TRBJ2-1; a possible D gene is TRBD1 (6 bases). V was cut by 0 bases and J by 7 bases, with 13 bases left in between. The CDR3 loop spans 15 amino acids. Germline V lookup: CDR1 ENHRY, CDR2 SYGVKD. The CDR3 sequence: CAISESRQAPNEQFF. The DNA for the CDR3 is TGTGCCATCAGTGAGTCTCGACAGGCCCCAAATGAGCAGTTCTTC.

The V gene is TRBV19, the J gene TRBJ1-1; 7 bases are a match to TRBD1. Trimming cost V 7 bases and J 8 bases; bases outside gene matches: 10. The CDR3 totals 13 residues. From germline, CDR1 is LNHDA and CDR2 SQIVND (reference sequence). For the CDR3, the DNA is TGTGCCAGTAACACGACCCCGGACAGGGAAGCTTTCTTT. Translation: CASNTTPDREAFF.